The 15 T cell receptor beta chains below come from one sample, sequenced in a study of T cells in Graves' hyperthyroidism and ophthalmopathy. TCR beta CDR3 regions were amplified from RNA transcripts. First-round RT-PCR targeting the TCR CDR3 was performed with the HTBI primer set. One entry per CDR3 protein results from TCRdb running MiXCR on the multiplex PCR reads. The sample includes 80,000 to 100,000 distinct CDR3 sequences, roughly 37% seen only once; the top ten take roughly 10%. The specimen was peripheral blood or thyroid tissue (not recorded which). These receptors all stem from a woman aged 25 to 45 with Graves' hyperthyroidism.

The V and J genes are TRBV10-3 and TRBJ1-2; D unresolved. The CDR3 runs 12 residues. Trimming took off 6 bases at V and 3 bases at J, with 8 bases between the two ends. The V gene's germline CDR1 is ENHRY and CDR2 SYGVKD. In nucleotides, the CDR3 is TGTGCCATCAGGAAAGAAGACTATGGCTACACCTTC. It translates to CAIRKEDYGYTF.

V usage is TRBV2 and J usage is TRBJ1-2; 8 bases fit TRBD1. CDR3 length: 13 residues. Germline values: CDR1 SNHLY, CDR2 FYNNEI. The junction had 8 bases not matched to a gene; V was cut back by 10 bases and J by 4 bases. CDR3 nucleotides: TGTGCCATCCTCACGACAGGGGCCTATGGCTACACCTTC. This gives the protein CAILTTGAYGYTF.

Only one count was recorded for this clonotype. V gene TRBV7-2 combines with J gene TRBJ1-1; no definite D call. V was pared by 5 bases and J by 7 bases, with 14 bases between. Germline V gives CDR1 SGHTA, CDR2 FQGNSA. The CDR3 has 13 residues. CDR3 sequence: CASSAGPGGEAFF. CDR3 DNA sequence: TGTGCCAGCAGCGCCGGACCCGGCGGTGAAGCTTTCTTT.

This clonotype was recorded at least ten times. The chain uses TRBV4-1 and TRBJ2-6; unclear D gene. The CDR3 contains 17 residues. Germline V gives CDR1 MGHRA, CDR2 YSYEKL. With 4 bases removed from V and 0 bases from J, the gap between germline ends came to 13 bases. CDR3 residues: CASSPFPQSSGANVLTF. The DNA of the CDR3 is TGCGCCAGCAGCCCCTTCCCTCAAAGCTCTGGGGCCAACGTCCTGACTTTC.

This clonotype was counted many times. This chain joins TRBV20-1 and TRBJ2-7; TRBD2 aligns across 10 bases. CDR3 size: 16 residues. Germline V gene lookup returns CDR1 DFQATT and CDR2 SNEGSKA (reference sequence). V dropped 3 bases and J dropped 7; count of bases not matched to a gene: 15. The CDR3 sequence: CSARFGAGGSFGEQYF. The CDR3 coding sequence is TGCAGTGCTAGGTTTGGAGCGGGAGGGTCCTTTGGGGAGCAGTACTTC.

This clonotype was detected many times. The J gene is TRBJ2-7, the V gene TRBV9, with 9 bases matching TRBD2. Germline CDR1 is SGDLS and CDR2 is YYNGEE. This CDR3 is 14 amino acids long. Trimming took 4 bases from V and 2 from J; bases not matched to a gene: 4. CDR3 in DNA: TGTGCCAGCAGCAGGACTAGCGAGCCCTACGAGCAGTACTTC. Amino acids: CASSRTSEPYEQYF.

This clonotype was counted many times. The chain links TRBV20-1 to TRBJ2-7; 7 bases align to TRBD1. Germline loops: CDR1 DFQATT, CDR2 SNEGSKA (reference sequence). CDR3 length equals 17 residues. Trimming took 5 bases from V and 2 from J; bases not matched to a gene: 18. The CDR3, as DNA: TGCAGTGCTGGAGCTCCCCGATTGGACAGGAGTACCTACGAGCAGTACTTC. Protein sequence: CSAGAPRLDRSTYEQYF.

Only a few counts were recorded for this clonotype. The chain is built from TRBV4-2 and TRBJ2-5; 11 positions match TRBD2. Matching the DNA end better, TRBJ2-1 makes the J call doubtful. The CDR3 spans 16 residues. Per the germline V gene, CDR1 is LGHNA and CDR2 is YNFKEQ. CDR3 in DNA: TGTGCCAGCAGCCCGATTAGCGGGAGGGCCGGGAATGAGCAGTTCTTC. This translates into CASSPISGRAGNEQFF.

The V call is TRBV7-3, the J call TRBJ2-5; 7 nucleotides line up with TRBD1. The J call is in doubt because the DNA end fits TRBJ2-7 better. The germline V gene has CDR1 SGHTA and CDR2 FQGTGA. The CDR3 runs to 13 residues. The CDR3 nucleotides read TGTGCCAGCAGCACTGACAGGGCGGACGAGCAGTACTTC. It codes for CASSTDRADEQYF.

This clonotype appeared a few times. The V gene is TRBV27, the J gene TRBJ1-1; 11 bases match TRBD1. Per germline, CDR1 MNHEY and CDR2 SMNVEV (reference sequence). Losses at the gene ends were 5 bases for V and 4 bases for J; bases not matched to a gene: 9. This CDR3 is built from 16 residues. DNA for the CDR3: TGTGCCAGCAGTCGGGGACAGGGGGAAGGTCGCACTGAAGCTTTCTTT. This gives the protein CASSRGQGEGRTEAFF.

This clonotype was recorded many times. This rearrangement joins TRBV29-1 to TRBJ1-2; D not certain. The germline CDR1 and CDR2 sequences are SQVTM and ANQGSEA. Trimming shortened V by 0 bases and J by 6 bases, and 14 bases separated the two germline ends. The CDR3 has 14 amino acids. In DNA, the CDR3 is TGCAGCGTTGAAGATAGTGGGCCGGGCAATGGCTACACCTTC. Its translation is CSVEDSGPGNGYTF. Together with reference TRBV29-1 and TRBJ1-2, the CDR3 gives the full variable domain: SAVISQKPSRDICQRGTSLTIQCQVDSQVTMMFWYRQQPGQSLTLIATANQGSEATYESGFVIDKFPISRPNLTFSTLTVSNMSPEDSSIYLCSVEDSGPGNGYTFGSGTRLTVV.

Comment on this clonotype: One end of the junction does not line up with germline, which may come from a read error. The chain uses TRBV7-8 and TRBJ2-7, with TRBD2 matching 13 bases. Looked up from germline, CDR1 is SGHVS and CDR2 is FQNEAQ. This CDR3 comprises 18 residues. The CDR3 loop reads CASSTTRRLAGGTYEQYF. Written as DNA, the CDR3 is TGCGCCAGCAGCACGACCCGTCGACTAGCGGGAGGAACCTACGAGCAGTACTTC.

The chain employs TRBV12-3 or TRBV12-4 and TRBJ2-3, with D perhaps TRBD1 or TRBD2 (5 bases each). This CDR3 spans 14 amino acids. V was clipped by 3 bases and J by 5 bases, with 12 bases between them. The CDR3 coding sequence is TGTGCCAGCAGTTTCGGGGCCTCAGGAGATACGCAGTATTTT. Translation: CASSFGASGDTQYF.

The chain recombines TRBV28 with TRBJ2-7, with D maybe TRBD2 (6 bases). Trimming removed 7 bases at V and 6 bases at J, with 10 bases between. CDR1 is MDHEN, CDR2 SYDVKM, per germline. The CDR3 runs to 11 residues. The CDR3 region has the DNA TGTGCCAGCAATCAAGCGGGCGAGCAGTACTTC. It encodes CASNQAGEQYF.

Details on this clonotype: Here the CDR3 omits its conserved ending phenylalanine or tryptophan, so a read error is the likely source. It is unclear where the CDR3 begins or ends on the DNA, so no DNA is shown, and the CDR3 is as TCRdb lists it. The genes are TRBV7-2 and TRBJ1-5. Per germline, CDR1 SGHTA and CDR2 FQGNSA. Counting both end residues, the CDR3 totals 15 amino acids. CDR3 residues: CASSRVSQGNQPQLC.